This T cell receptor beta chain was captured in a study of cytomegalovirus exposure and HLA in healthy donors. Donors counted as nominally healthy when sampled, yet unrecorded immune exposures were likely. Points from the study as a whole: According to reports, the classifier identified cytomegalovirus status with high specificity and sensitivity. In a later analysis, TCR beta V- and J-gene trimming showed a link to a missense DCLRE1C variant. Some V segments could not be told apart, so they were left out, TRBV6-2 and TRBV6-3 among them.

Comments on this clone: Its specificity is not known.

The V segment lost 2 bases and the J segment 5 bases; nucleotides outside the gene matches: 3. Germline CDR1 MNHNS, CDR2 SASEGT. CDR3 length equals 15 residues. The PCR contained 60 Vbeta and 13 Jbeta primers. Sequencing used immunoSEQ multiplex PCR; TCRdb keeps in-frame clones, though not all of them. Of 95,000 to 100,000 clones in the sample, 75% to 90% are singletons; the top ten hold around 3.9%. This clonotype was obtained from a man aged 25-45 years in good health and CMV-seronegative. This chain joins TRBV6-1 and TRBJ2-5; 12 nucleotides line up with TRBD2. Material for sequencing was PBMCs. This chain's CDR3 is CASSELAGGPETQYF. CDR3 DNA sequence: TGTGCCAGCAGTGAACTAGCGGGGGGGCCCGAGACCCAGTACTTC.